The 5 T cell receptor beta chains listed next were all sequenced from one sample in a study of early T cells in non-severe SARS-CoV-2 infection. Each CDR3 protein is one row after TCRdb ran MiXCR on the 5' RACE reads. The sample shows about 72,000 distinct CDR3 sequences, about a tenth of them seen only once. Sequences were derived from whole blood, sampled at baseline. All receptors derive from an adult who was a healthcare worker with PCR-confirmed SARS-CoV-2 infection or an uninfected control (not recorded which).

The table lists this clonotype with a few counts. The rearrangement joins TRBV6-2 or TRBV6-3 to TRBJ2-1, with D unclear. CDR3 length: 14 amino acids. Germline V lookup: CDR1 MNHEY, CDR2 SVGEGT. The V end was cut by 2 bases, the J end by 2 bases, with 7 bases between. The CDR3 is CASSYVAPYNEQFF. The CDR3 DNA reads TGTGCCAGCAGTTACGTCGCTCCCTACAATGAGCAGTTCTTC.

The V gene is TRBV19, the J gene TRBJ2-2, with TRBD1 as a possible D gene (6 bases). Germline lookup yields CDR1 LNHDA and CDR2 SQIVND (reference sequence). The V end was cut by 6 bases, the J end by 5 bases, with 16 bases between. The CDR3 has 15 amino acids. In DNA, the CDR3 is TGTGCCAGTAGAAGCTCTACCAGGGGTACCGGGGAGCTGTTTTTT. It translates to CASRSSTRGTGELFF.

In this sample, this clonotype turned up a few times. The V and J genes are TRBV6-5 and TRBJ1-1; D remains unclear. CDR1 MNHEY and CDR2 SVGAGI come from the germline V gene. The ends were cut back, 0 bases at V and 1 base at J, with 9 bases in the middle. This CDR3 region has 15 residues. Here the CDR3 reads CASSYSSRGNTEAFF. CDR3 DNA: TGTGCCAGCAGTTACTCGTCTAGAGGGAACACTGAAGCTTTCTTT.

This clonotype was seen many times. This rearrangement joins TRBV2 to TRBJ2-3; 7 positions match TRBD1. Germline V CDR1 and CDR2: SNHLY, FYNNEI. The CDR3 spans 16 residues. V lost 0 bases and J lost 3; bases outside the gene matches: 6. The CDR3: CASSEAPQQGTDTQYF. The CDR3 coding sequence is TGTGCCAGCAGTGAAGCGCCCCAACAGGGGACAGATACGCAGTATTTT.

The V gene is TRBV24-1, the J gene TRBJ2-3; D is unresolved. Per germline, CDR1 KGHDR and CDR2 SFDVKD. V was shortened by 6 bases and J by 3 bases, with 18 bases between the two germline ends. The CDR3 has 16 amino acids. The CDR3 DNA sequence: TGTGCCACCAGTCCCGCCGTCGGCCCCGTAACAGATACGCAGTATTTT. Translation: CATSPAVGPVTDTQYF.